This entry features one T cell receptor beta chain sequence. Its antigen is currently not known. No much larger clone is present one base from it, and per-base qualities are unavailable. V loses 6 bases of germline sequence and J loses 5 bases, and the interval between the two ends is 11 bases. CDR1 and CDR2, per the germline V gene, are MDHEN and SYDVKM. The CDR3, from cysteine to phenylalanine, totals 12 residues. Only the CDR3 region is kept as DNA, spanning 36 bases read in frame from base 1. The sample belongs to a study of shared clonotypes between healthy human individuals (TCRdb year 2020). Describing the broader study: A couple of women and a few men aged 18 to 49 years were included in the cohort. For each donor, three plates each were used for CD4 naive and CD4 memory, two plates were used for CD8 naive, and one plate was used for CD8 memory. To estimate repertoire size and how much clonotype sharing occurs between individuals, the study deeply sequenced the blood TCR repertoires of several healthy adults. Libraries were prepared and TCR repertoires were sequenced by different laboratories using diverse techniques, in order to increase sequencing depth and limit assay-specific biases. Leukapheresis yielded between about 0.8 and 9.5 billion PBMCs per donor.

Findings and caveats that apply to the study as a whole: Based on pairwise subsampling, the degree of clonotype sharing among donors was expected to be affected by sequencing depth. About 5% of naive CD4, 3.5% of naive CD8, around 2.3% of memory CD4, and about 0.4% of memory CD8 clonotypes were shared across several donors. Higher generation probabilities were observed for clonotypes shared by all four sorted-subset donors than for non-shared clonotypes. Sampling was restricted to blood, and TCR repertoires in tissue are likely to differ from TCR repertoires in blood. Naive subsets generally had larger estimated clonotype richness than memory subsets. Because the study included a small number of donors, the genetic and exposure-history diversity represented was limited. Rarefaction of sorted-subset datasets indicated incomplete sequencing despite the large sequencing depth.

Using the deep immunoSEQ assay, TCR CDR3 regions were amplified from genomic DNA by multiplex PCR. For each cell subset, the extracted genomic DNA was distributed evenly across all wells of several immunoSEQ 96-well plates, and each plate served as one replicate. For sorted subsets, around 200 ng genomic DNA, equal to 30,000 to 35,000 T cell genomes, was loaded into each replicate PCR. Purified libraries were quantified with a Qubit 3.0 fluorometer, sized on a Bioanalyzer 2100, and re-quantified with the KAPA Library Quantification kit. Every immunoSEQ 96-well plate was sequenced on a separate single-read 150-cycle Illumina NextSeq 550 flow cell. Per the authors' processing: Because the immunoSEQ output included only junctional sequences and no quality scores, the filtering could not be the same as the filtering used for full-length reads. To assign V/J genes and CDR3, sequences were annotated using PyIR, a Python wrapper for IgBLAST v1.9, with IMGT germline references. Any read was removed if the V/J assignment was weak (E-value above 1e-6), the CDR3 was missing, or the read contained stop codons, out-of-frame junctions, or ambiguous translated residues. V3J clonotypes were defined by identical inferred V gene, J gene, and CDR3 amino acid sequence. The percentage overlap between two repertoires was calculated by dividing the number of shared unique clonotypes by the size of the smaller repertoire. Richness of each repertoire was evaluated using RTK rarefaction, the Chao1 estimator, and Recon v2.1 estimates of unobserved clonotypes. For all TCRbeta clonotypes obtained by the gDNA method from a few donors, generation probabilities were computed with OLGA. TCRdb obtained this table from immuneACCESS and retained in-frame rearrangements with V and J assigned. These tables miss some clones; where compared with another copy, unresolved V genes account for less than half of the shortfall, and the remainder is unexplained. From that table come the V and J calls and clone size; the DNA was used to work out D and trimming. For this sample there are about 2.4 million clones; 93% appear just once. The ten largest clonotypes hold roughly 0.39% of the sample.

The donors were healthy, HIV-negative adults who had no recently reported acute infections or vaccinations. Every donor was a Caucasian adult living in Nashville, Tennessee, USA. CD4+ T cells were enriched by magnetic negative selection; naive cells were then positively selected on CD45RA, and the negative fraction formed the memory subset. After blood collection by leukapheresis, PBMCs were isolated using Ficoll-Histopaque density gradient centrifugation and then cryopreserved in the vapor phase of liquid nitrogen. Purity and quantity of every magnetically sorted T cell population were checked by analytical flow cytometry. Genomic DNA was isolated from every sorted fraction and measured by UV absorbance on a Nanodrop 2000c.

The receptor was derived from a man aged 18 to 29 in good health. Some clones in this sample may be carry-over from other donors' samples. Here the chain combines TRBV28 and TRBJ2-7; no confident D gene assignment can be made. Sequences were obtained from naive CD4+ T cells from PBMCs. What this sample's cell subset or site label stands for: CD45RA+ positively selected. The DNA sequence is as follows: TGTGCCAGCAGCGCCCTATTCCACGAGCAGTACTTC. Its protein product is CASSALFHEQYF.